This T cell receptor beta chain was sequenced during a study of technical replicates of blood from several donors. This table comes from immunoSEQ multiplex PCR, and its TCRdb copy is limited to in-frame clones, with some not included. This sample yields under 85,000 clones, of which around 86% are seen a single time; approximately 5.4% belongs to the top ten. Germline CDR1 is MNHEY and CDR2 is SMNVEV (reference sequence). Trimming took off 7 bases at V and 0 bases at J, with 13 bases between the two ends. This CDR3 has 14 residues. J is TRBJ2-7 and V is TRBV27; possibly TRBD1 for D (5 bases). The origin of this receptor is a human donor in good health. Some clones in this sample may be carry-over from other donors' samples. The sequenced sample was PBMCs. The CDR3 bases are TGTGCCAGCAAAAAAGGGGCAATCTCCTACGAGCAGTACTTC. It encodes CASKKGAISYEQYF.